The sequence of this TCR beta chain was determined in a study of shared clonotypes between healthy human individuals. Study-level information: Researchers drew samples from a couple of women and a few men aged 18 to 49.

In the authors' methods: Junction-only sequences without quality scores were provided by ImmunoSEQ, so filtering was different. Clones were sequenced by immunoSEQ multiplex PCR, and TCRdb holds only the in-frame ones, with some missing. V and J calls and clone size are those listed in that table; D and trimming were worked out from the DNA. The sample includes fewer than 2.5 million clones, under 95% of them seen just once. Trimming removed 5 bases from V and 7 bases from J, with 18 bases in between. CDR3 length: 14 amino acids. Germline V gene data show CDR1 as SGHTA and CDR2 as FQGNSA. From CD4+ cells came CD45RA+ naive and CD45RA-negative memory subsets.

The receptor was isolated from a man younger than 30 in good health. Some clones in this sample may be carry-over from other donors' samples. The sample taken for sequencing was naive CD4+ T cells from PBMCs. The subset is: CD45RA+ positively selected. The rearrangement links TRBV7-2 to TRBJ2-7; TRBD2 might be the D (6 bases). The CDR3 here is CASSPPQRAGEQYF. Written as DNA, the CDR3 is TGTGCCAGCAGCCCTCCCCAGAGGGCGGGAGAGCAGTACTTC.